This TCR beta chain was found in a study of identical twins. The study's findings and limits: Invariant MAIT and iNKT cells are populations that could partly confound zero-insertion analyses. Monozygotic twin pairs showed more out-of-frame TCR alpha sharing than models estimated.

Via MiXCR, TCRdb re-called the 5' RACE reads, giving one row per CDR3 protein. In the table there are approximately 600,000 distinct CDR3 sequences, roughly 7.2% of which are singletons. Remarks on this clonotype: What it binds is not known.

In addition, the sample was reused for a study of yellow fever vaccine responses in identical twins.

This receptor was identified in a woman between 18 and 30 years old in good health. The sequenced material came from PBMCs.

The CDR3 region has the DNA TGCAGTGCTAGGGGGGACAGCGGCAATTCACCCCTCCACTTT. Translation: CSARGDSGNSPLHF. The rearrangement joins TRBV20-1 to TRBJ1-6; TRBD1 aligns across 7 bases. The CDR3 sequence is 14 residues long. The germline V gene encodes CDR1 DFQATT and CDR2 SNEGSKA (reference sequence). V lost 3 bases, J lost 7 bases, and 6 bases stayed unmatched.